This TCR beta chain was sequenced during a study of shared clonotypes between healthy human individuals. Clones were read by immunoSEQ multiplex PCR, and TCRdb kept only the in-frame ones, dropping some. The sample has some 2.1 million clones, approximately 94% seen once. The length of the CDR3 is 17 residues. Trimming stripped 0 bases from V and 0 bases from J, with 14 bases between. Germline V gene data show CDR1 as SGHVS and CDR2 as FQNEAQ. Naive CD8 cells, CD45RO-negative and positively selected for CCR7, excluded terminally differentiated effector memory CD45RA+ cells. The source material was naive CD8+ T cells sorted from blood. The chain is built from TRBV7-8 and TRBJ2-5; D perhaps matches TRBD1 (6 bases). The TCR was taken from a man aged 18 to 30 in good health. The CDR3 DNA follows: TGTGCCAGCAGCTTAGCGTTGATTGGGGGCGACCAAGAGACCCAGTACTTC. Residues: CASSLALIGGDQETQYF.